This entry is about one T cell receptor (beta chain). The record originates from a study of blood T cell repertoires in COVID-19. About the research overall: In each case, the material was cDNA or gDNA derived from T cells, B-cell-depleted T cells, or PBMCs.

Authors' data handling: Amplification of reference gene primers provided the estimated nucleated cell counts. Generated by immunoSEQ multiplex PCR, the TCRdb table keeps only in-frame clones and is missing some. That table is the source of V, J and clone size, and D and trimming were worked out from the DNA. The profile shows over 100,000 clones, roughly 85% of them singletons. The CDR3 is 15 residues long. In germline, CDR1 is LNHNV, CDR2 YYDKDF (reference sequence). V shed 6 bases and J shed 4 bases, with 16 bases lying between them. The clonotype was recovered from a man aged 35 to 55 with acute or convalescent COVID-19. The sample taken for sequencing was peripheral blood. The chain carries TRBV15 and TRBJ2-1, with a possible D match to TRBD2 (5 bases). The CDR3 region is CATRLSGNRYNEQFF. CDR3 DNA: TGTGCCACCAGACTAAGCGGCAACCGTTACAATGAGCAGTTCTTC.